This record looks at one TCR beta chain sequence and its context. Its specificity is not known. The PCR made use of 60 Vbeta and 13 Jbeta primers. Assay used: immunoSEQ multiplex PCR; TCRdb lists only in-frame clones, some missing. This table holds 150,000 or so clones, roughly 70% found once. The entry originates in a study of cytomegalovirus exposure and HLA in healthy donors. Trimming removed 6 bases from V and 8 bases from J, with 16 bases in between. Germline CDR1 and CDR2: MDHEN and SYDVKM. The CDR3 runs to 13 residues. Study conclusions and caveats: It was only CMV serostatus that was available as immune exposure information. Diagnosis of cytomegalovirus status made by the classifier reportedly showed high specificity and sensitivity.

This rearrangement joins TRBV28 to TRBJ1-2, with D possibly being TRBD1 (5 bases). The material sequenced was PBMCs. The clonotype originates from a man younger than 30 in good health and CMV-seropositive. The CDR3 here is CASRWSGAGGYTF. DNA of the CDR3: TGTGCCAGCAGGTGGTCGGGCGCAGGGGGCTACACCTTC.